This T cell receptor beta chain was documented in a study of neurological immune-mediated disorders. TCRdb re-called the 5' RACE reads with MiXCR, one entry per CDR3 protein. This table holds some 54,000 distinct CDR3 sequences, roughly a tenth found once. CDR3 size: 12 residues. V lost 3 bases and J lost 4, with 10 bases in between. Germline CDR1 reads DFQATT; CDR2 reads SNEGSKA (reference sequence). This clonotype was observed a handful of times. The time point denotes: longitudinal time-point 1 (baseline). The sequenced sample was PBMCs. This receptor was identified in a male donor with HTLV-1-associated myelopathy (HAM/TSP). The gene calls are TRBV20-1 and TRBJ2-7, with D unclear. DNA for the CDR3: TGCAGTGCTAGGAAAGCTGTTTACGAGCAGTACTTC. Its translation is CSARKAVYEQYF.